This T cell receptor (beta chain) came from a study of CD4+ T cells in melanoma (dated by TCRdb to 2021 to 2024). For context, the study as a whole: Neoantigen-specific CD4+ T cells in human melanoma were investigated in the study. The study at large found these results: Neoantigen-specific CD4+ T cells were reported to be correlated with the function of CD8+ T cells, macrophages and B cells. Diverse differentiation states were reported to be shown by neoantigen-specific CD4+ T cells in melanoma.

Note on this clone: The target of this receptor is not known. Within one base of it there is no much larger clone, and no base qualities were kept.

Patients with melanoma were used as donors. Library creation used the immunoSEQ multiplex PCR assay. This is the immuneACCESS table as TCRdb keeps it, with only in-frame sequences that have V and J called. A part of the clones is gone; compared with another copy, unresolved V genes explain less than half, and the rest is unexplained. The sample yields under 5,000 clones; about 61% were counted once. Approximately 30% of the sample rests with the top ten. The CDR3, from cysteine to phenylalanine, totals 16 residues. The CDR3 DNA has 48 bases and is translated from base 1. The germline V gene gives CDR1 as SGHTA and CDR2 as FQGNSA. Trimming removed 2 bases from V and 8 bases from J, leaving 16 bases between the germline ends.

The sample was cells from a culture (not recorded whether cultured in vitro). In this chain, TRBV7-2 is recombined with TRBJ1-6; tentative D gene TRBD1, with 5 bases matching. The TCR sequence derives from a human donor with melanoma. The DNA sequence reads TGTGCCAGCAGCTTATTACCGGCAGGGCGGGATTCACCCCTCCACTTT. It specifies CASSLLPAGRDSPLHF.